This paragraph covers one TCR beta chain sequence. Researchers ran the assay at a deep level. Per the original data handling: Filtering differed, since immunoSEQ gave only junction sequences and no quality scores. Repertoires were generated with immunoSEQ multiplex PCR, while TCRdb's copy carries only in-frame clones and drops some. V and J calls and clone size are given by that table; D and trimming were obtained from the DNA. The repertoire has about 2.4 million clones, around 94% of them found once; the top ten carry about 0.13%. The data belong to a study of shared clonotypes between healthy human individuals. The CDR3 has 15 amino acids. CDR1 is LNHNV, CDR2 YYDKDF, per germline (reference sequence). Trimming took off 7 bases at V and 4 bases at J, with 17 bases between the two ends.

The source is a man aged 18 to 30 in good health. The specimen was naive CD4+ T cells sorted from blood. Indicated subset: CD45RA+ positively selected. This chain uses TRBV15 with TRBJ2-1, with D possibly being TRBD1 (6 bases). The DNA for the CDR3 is TGTGCCACCATCTCTGGGGACAATATATACAATGAGCAGTTCTTC. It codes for CATISGDNIYNEQFF.